The 7 T cell receptor beta chains below were found in one sample sequenced in a study of shared clonotypes between healthy human individuals. The assay was immunoSEQ multiplex PCR, and TCRdb's table has in-frame clones only and misses some. The sample records fewer than 3 million clones, around 93% being singletons. Sequenced input: naive CD4+ T cells from PBMCs. Subset here: CD45RA+ positively selected. The receptors shown here come from a man between 18 and 29 years old in good health. Some clones in this sample may be carry-over from other donors' samples.

Written as DNA, the CDR3 is TGCGCCAGCAGCTCGGCCGGGACAGGGGCTAACATTCAGTACTTC. Translation gives CASSSAGTGANIQYF. The chain couples TRBV5-1 to TRBJ2-4, with 10 nucleotides matching TRBD1. V gave up 3 bases and J gave up 7 bases; unmatched junction bases: 7. Germline loops: CDR1 SGHRS, CDR2 YFSETQ. The CDR3 loop spans 15 amino acids. The full variable domain, its missing parts supplied by reference TRBV5-1 and TRBJ2-4, is KAGVTQTPRYLIKTRGQQVTLSCSPISGHRSVSWYQQTPGQGLQFLFEYFSETQRNKGNFPGRFSGRQFSNSRSEMNVSTLELGDSALYLCASSSAGTGANIQYFGAGTRLSVL.

J is TRBJ2-3 and V is TRBV9; 8 bases agree with TRBD2. This CDR3 has 18 amino acids. The germline V gene encodes CDR1 SGDLS and CDR2 YYNGEE. V lost 1 base, J lost 6 bases, and 16 bases stayed unmatched. The CDR3, as DNA: TGTGCCAGCAGCGTACCCAGCGGGAGAGCCGCAGGGTCCGATACGCAGTATTTT. The encoded protein is CASSVPSGRAAGSDTQYF. Drawing the rest from reference TRBV9 and TRBJ2-3, the complete variable domain is DSGVTQTPKHLITATGQRVTLRCSPRSGDLSVYWYQQSLDQGLQFLIQYYNGEERAKGNILERFSAQQFPDLHSELNLSSLELGDSALYFCASSVPSGRAAGSDTQYFGPGTRLTVL.

J is TRBJ1-4 and V is TRBV5-4, with D possibly matching TRBD1 (6 bases). Germline CDR1 and CDR2: SGHNT and YYREEE (reference sequence). Trimming took off 3 bases at V and 3 bases at J, with 9 bases between the two ends. The CDR3 extends over 14 amino acids. CDR3: CASSSQGPNEKLFF. Written as DNA, the CDR3 is TGTGCCAGCAGCTCGCAGGGGCCTAATGAAAAACTGTTTTTT.

The chain joins TRBV14 to TRBJ2-7; 7 bases match TRBD2. The CDR3 is made up of 14 amino acids. In germline, CDR1 is SGHDN, CDR2 FVKESK. The V segment lost 2 bases and the J segment 6 bases; nucleotides outside the gene matches: 7. As DNA, the CDR3 is TGTGCCAGCAGCCAATTTTCGGGAGGACGCGAGCAGTACTTC. Translating gives CASSQFSGGREQYF.

The chain carries TRBV6-5 and TRBJ1-2; tentatively, D is TRBD1 (5 bases). The CDR3 is 14 amino acids. V gave up 2 bases and J gave up 7 bases, with 14 bases separating them. Germline CDR1 and CDR2: MNHEY and SVGAGI. In DNA form, the CDR3 reads TGTGCCAGCAGTTACAGGGGAAGGGTTCCTGGCTACACCTTC. This sequence encodes CASSYRGRVPGYTF.

A word on this clone: An end of the junction does not agree with germline; a read error may underlie this. This chain uses TRBV14 with TRBJ2-3, with TRBD2 matching over 9 bases. CDR3 length: 11 residues. CDR1 is SGHDN, CDR2 FVKESK, per germline. The CDR3 protein is CASSRGRARNF. For the CDR3, the DNA is TGTGCCAGCAGCCGCGGGAGGGCCCGGAATTTT.

CDR3 DNA: TGTGCCGGAACTAGGGACAGGGGCTACGAGCAGTACTTC. Protein sequence: CAGTRDRGYEQYF. This chain joins TRBV30 and TRBJ2-7; 10 positions match TRBD1. Germline V CDR1 and CDR2: GTSNPN, SVGIG (reference sequence). J was trimmed by 3 bases and V by 8 bases; bases with no gene match: 7. The CDR3 is 13 residues long.